This TCR beta chain was profiled in a study of T cell repertoires in cytomegalovirus infection. Study-level information: Matching HLA type and CMV infection were both indicated by public TCR beta signatures.

The CDR3 consists of 13 residues. The germline CDR1 and CDR2 sequences are SEHNR and FQNEAQ (reference sequence). The V end was cut by 3 bases, the J end by 5 bases, with 10 bases between. TCRdb itself ran the reads through MiXCR, one entry per CDR3 protein. The sample includes about 740,000 distinct CDR3 sequences, less than 40% of them seen just once. This clonotype has more than one count but fewer than ten. Its antigen is still unknown. Study-level findings and limits: Cumulated frequencies of public TCR beta families served to identify carriers of CMV plus the relevant HLA. Within the response measured ex vivo, HLA-C-restricted CMV-specific TCR beta clonotypes were dominant.

The rearrangement uses TRBV7-9 and TRBJ2-5; D ambiguous. The TCR originated in a human donor in good health (CMV status not recorded). Some clones in this sample may be carry-over from other donors' samples. The sample consisted of PBMCs. The CDR3, as DNA: TGTGCCAGCAGCTTTAACTCACGGGAGACCCAGTACTTC. Translation: CASSFNSRETQYF.